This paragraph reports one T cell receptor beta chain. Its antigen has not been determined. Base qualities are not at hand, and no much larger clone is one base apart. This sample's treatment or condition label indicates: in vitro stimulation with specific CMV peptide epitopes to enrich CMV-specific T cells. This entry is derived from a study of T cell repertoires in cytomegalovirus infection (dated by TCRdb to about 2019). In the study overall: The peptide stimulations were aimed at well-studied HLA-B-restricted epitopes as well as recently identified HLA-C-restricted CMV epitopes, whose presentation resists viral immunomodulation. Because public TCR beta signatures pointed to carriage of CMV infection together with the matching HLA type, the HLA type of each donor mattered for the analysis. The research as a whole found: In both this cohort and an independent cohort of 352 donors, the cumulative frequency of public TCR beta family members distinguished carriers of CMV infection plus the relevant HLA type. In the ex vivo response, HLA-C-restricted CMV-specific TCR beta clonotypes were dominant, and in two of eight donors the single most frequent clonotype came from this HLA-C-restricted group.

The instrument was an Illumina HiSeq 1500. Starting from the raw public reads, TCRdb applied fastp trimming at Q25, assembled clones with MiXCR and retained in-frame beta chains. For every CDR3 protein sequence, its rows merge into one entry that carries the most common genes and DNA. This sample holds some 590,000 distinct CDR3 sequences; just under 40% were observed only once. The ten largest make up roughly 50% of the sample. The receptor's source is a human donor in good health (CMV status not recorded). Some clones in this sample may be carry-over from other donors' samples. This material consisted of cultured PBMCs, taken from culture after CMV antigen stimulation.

The nucleotide sequence reads as follows: TGTGCCAGCTCACCAGGGTCCGGCCAGCCCCAGCATTTT. Its protein product is CASSPGSGQPQHF. The chain is encoded by TRBV18 joined to TRBJ1-5, with the D gene not confidently named. Spanning cysteine to phenylalanine, the CDR3 consists of 13 amino acids. Here the CDR3 DNA is all that survives: 39 bases in frame from base 1. The germline V gene supplies CDR1 KGHSH and CDR2 LQKENI. A distance of 9 bases separates the germline ends of V and J, which lose 2 bases and 7 bases respectively.